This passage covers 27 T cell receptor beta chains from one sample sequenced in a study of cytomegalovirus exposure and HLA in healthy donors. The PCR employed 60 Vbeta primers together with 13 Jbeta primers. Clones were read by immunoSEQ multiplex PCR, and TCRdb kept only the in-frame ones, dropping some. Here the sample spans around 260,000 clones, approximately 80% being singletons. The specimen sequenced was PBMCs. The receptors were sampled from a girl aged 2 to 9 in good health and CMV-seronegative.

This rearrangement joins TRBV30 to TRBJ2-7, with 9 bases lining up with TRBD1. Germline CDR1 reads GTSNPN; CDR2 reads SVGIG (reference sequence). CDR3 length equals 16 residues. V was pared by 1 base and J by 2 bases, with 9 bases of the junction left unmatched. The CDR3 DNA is TGTGCCTGGAGTGGACTCCGGGACAGGGCACCCTACGAGCAGTACTTC. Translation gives CAWSGLRDRAPYEQYF.

This chain's CDR3 is CASSLRTASGNTIYF. In nucleotides, the CDR3 is TGTGCCAGCAGCCTTAGGACAGCCTCTGGAAACACCATATATTTT. The rearrangement uses TRBV5-4 and TRBJ1-3; D perhaps matches TRBD1 (6 bases). There are 15 residues in the CDR3. V gave up 4 bases and J gave up 0 bases, with 11 bases separating them. Germline values: CDR1 SGHNT, CDR2 YYREEE (reference sequence).

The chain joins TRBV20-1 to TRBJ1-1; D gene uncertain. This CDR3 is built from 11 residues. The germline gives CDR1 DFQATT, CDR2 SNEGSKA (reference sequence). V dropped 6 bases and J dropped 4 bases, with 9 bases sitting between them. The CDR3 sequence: CSAHRSTEAFF. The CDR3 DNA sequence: TGCAGTGCACACCGTTCCACTGAAGCTTTCTTT.

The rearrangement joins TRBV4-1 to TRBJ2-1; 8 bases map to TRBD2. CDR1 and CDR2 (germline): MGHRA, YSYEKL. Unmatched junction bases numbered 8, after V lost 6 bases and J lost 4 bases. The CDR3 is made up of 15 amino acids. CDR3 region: CASSPSGGDYNEQFF. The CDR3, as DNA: TGCGCCAGCAGTCCGAGCGGGGGAGATTACAATGAGCAGTTCTTC.

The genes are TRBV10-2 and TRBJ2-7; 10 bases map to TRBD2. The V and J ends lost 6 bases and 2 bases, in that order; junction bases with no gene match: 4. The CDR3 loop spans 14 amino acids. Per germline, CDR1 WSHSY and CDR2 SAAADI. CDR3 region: CASRAAGGTYEQYF. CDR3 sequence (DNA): TGCGCCAGCAGGGCAGCGGGAGGGACCTACGAGCAGTACTTC.

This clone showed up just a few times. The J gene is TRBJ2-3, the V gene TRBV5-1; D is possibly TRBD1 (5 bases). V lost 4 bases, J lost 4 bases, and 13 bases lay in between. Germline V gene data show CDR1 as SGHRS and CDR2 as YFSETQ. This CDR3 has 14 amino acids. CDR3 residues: CASSDQGRADTQYF. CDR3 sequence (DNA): TGCGCCAGCAGCGACCAGGGTCGGGCAGATACGCAGTATTTT.

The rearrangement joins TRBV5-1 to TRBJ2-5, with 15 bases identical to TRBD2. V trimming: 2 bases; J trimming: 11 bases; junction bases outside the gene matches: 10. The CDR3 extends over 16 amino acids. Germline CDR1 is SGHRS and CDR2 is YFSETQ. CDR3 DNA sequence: TGCGCCAGCAGCTTATTGGGACTAGCGGGAGGTTTAGAGCAGTACTTC. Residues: CASSLLGLAGGLEQYF. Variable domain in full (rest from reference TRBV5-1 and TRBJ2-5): KAGVTQTPRYLIKTRGQQVTLSCSPISGHRSVSWYQQTPGQGLQFLFEYFSETQRNKGNFPGRFSGRQFSNSRSEMNVSTLELGDSALYLCASSLLGLAGGLEQYFGPGTRLLVL.

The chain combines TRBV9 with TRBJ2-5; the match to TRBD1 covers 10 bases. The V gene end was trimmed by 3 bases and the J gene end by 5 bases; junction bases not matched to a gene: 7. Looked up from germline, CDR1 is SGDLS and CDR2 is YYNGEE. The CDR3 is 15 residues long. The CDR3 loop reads CASSARDRGGETQYF. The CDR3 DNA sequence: TGTGCCAGCAGCGCCCGGGACAGGGGAGGGGAGACCCAGTACTTC.

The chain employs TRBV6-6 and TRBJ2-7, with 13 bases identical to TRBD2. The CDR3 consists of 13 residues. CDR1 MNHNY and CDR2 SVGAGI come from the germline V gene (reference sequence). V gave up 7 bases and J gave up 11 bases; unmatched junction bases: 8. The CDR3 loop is CASTGLAGSVKYF. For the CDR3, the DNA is TGTGCCAGCACGGGACTAGCGGGAAGCGTGAAGTACTTC.

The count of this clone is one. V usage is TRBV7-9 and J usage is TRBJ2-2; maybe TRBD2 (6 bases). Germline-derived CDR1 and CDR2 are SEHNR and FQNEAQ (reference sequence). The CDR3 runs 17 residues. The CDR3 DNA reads TGTTCCATCAACGTTCACCGGGACTCCGCGAACACCGGGGAGCTGTTTTTT. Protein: CSINVHRDSANTGELFF.

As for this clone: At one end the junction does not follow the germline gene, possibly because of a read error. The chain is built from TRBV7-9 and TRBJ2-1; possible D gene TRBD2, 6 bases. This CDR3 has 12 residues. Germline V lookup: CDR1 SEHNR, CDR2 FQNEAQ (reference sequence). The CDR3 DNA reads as TGTTCCAGCAGCTTAGGAGCGGGTGAGCAGTTCTTC. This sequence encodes CSSSLGAGEQFF.

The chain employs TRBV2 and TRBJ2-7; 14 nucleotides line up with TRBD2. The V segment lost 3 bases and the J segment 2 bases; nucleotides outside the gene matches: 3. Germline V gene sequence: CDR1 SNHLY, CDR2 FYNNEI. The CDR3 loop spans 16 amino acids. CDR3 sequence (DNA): TGTGCCAGCAGTGACGGGACTAGCGGGGGACCCTACGAGCAGTACTTC. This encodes CASSDGTSGGPYEQYF.

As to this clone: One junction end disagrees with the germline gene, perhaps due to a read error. The CDR3 reads CSSSTRQGGTLGYTF. In DNA form, the CDR3 reads TGTTCCAGCAGCACACGACAGGGAGGCACCCTTGGCTACACCTTC. The chain links TRBV7-9 to TRBJ1-2; TRBD1 matches at 7 bases. CDR1 SEHNR and CDR2 FQNEAQ come from the germline V gene (reference sequence). The CDR3 totals 15 residues.

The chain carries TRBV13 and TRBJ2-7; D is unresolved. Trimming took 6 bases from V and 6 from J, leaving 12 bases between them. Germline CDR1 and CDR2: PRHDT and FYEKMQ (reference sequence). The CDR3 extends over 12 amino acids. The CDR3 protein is CASRGATVEQYF. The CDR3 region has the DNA TGTGCCAGCAGAGGAGCAACGGTCGAGCAGTACTTC.

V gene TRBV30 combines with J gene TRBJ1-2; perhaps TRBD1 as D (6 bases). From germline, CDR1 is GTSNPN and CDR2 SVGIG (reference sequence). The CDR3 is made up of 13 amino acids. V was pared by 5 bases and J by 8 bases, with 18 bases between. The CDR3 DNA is TGTGCCTGGGGCCGCTGGGGGGGCCGAGGCTACACCTTC. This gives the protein CAWGRWGGRGYTF.

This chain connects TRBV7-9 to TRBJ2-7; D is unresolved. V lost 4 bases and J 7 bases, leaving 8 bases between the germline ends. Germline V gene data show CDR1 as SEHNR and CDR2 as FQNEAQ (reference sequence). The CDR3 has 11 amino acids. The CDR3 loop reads CASSSPIEQYF. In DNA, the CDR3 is TGTGCCAGCAGCTCCCCTATAGAGCAGTACTTC. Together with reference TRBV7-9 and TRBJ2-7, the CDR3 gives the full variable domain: DTGVSQNPRHKITKRGQNVTFRCDPISEHNRLYWYRQTLGQGPEFLTYFQNEAQLEKSRLLSDRFSAERPKGSFSTLEIQRTEQGDSAMYLCASSSPIEQYFGPGTRLTVT.

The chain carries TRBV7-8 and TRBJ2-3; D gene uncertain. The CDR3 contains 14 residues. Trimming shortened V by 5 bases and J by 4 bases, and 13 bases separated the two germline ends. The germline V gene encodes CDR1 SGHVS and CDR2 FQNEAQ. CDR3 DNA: TGTGCCAGCAGCCCGAGACCCGCGGCAGATACGCAGTATTTT. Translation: CASSPRPAADTQYF.

CDR3 nucleotide sequence: TGTGCCAGCAGCTTAGCGGAGGGGATCGCTCCCCTCCACTTT. It codes for CASSLAEGIAPLHF. The V gene is TRBV7-8, the J gene TRBJ1-6; tentatively, D is TRBD1 (5 bases). CDR1 and CDR2 from the germline V gene are SGHVS and FQNEAQ. CDR3 length equals 14 residues. V lost 0 bases to trimming and J lost 13 bases, with 13 bases between them.

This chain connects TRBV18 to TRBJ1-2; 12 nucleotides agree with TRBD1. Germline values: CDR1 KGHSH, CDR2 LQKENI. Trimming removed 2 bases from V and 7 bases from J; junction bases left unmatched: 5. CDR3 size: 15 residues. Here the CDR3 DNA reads TGTGCCAGCTCACCAAACCGGGACAGGGGGCCTGGCTACACCTTC. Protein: CASSPNRDRGPGYTF.

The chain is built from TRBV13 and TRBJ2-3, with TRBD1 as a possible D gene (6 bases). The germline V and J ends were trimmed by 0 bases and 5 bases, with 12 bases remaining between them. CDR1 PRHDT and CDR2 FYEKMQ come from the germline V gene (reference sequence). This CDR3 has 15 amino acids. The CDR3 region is CASSLGGAPQDTQYF. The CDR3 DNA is TGTGCCAGCAGCTTAGGGGGGGCCCCCCAAGATACGCAGTATTTT.

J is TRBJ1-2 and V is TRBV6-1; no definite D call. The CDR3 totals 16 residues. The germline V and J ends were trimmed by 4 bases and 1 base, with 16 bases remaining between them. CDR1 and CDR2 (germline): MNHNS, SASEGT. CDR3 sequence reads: CASSAPSGDHNYGYTF. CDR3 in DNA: TGTGCCAGCAGTGCCCCCAGCGGGGATCATAACTATGGCTACACCTTC.

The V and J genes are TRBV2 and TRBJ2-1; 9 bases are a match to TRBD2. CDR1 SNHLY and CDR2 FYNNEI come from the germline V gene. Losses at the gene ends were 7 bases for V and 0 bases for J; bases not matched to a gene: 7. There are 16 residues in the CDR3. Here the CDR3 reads CASTSSGTRSYNEQFF. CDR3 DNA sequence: TGTGCCAGCACGTCTAGCGGGACTCGCTCCTACAATGAGCAGTTCTTC.

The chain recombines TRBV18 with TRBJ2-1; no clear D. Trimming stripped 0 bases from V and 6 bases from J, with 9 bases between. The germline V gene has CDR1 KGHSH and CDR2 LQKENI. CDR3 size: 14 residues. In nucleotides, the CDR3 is TGTGCCAGCTCACCACCGGCCACCCCCAATGAGCAGTTCTTC. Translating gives CASSPPATPNEQFF.

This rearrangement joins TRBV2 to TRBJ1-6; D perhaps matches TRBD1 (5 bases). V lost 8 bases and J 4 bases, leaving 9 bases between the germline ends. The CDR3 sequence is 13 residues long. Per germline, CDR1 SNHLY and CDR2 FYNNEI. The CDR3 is CASSGTYNSPLHF. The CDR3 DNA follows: TGTGCCAGCTCCGGGACTTATAATTCACCCCTCCACTTT.

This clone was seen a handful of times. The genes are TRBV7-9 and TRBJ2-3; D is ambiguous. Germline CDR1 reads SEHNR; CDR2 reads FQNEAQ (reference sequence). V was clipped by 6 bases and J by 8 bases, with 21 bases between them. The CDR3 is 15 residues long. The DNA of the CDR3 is TGTGCCAGCAGTCCCAATCCTAATCGGGTTGGTACGCAGTATTTT. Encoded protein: CASSPNPNRVGTQYF.

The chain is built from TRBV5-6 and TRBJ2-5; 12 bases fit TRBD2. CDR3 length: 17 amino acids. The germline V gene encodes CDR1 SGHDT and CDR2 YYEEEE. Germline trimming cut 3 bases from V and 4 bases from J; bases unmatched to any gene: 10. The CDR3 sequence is CASSSGLAGIVGETQYF. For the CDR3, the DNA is TGTGCCAGCAGCTCAGGACTAGCGGGGATCGTGGGAGAGACCCAGTACTTC.

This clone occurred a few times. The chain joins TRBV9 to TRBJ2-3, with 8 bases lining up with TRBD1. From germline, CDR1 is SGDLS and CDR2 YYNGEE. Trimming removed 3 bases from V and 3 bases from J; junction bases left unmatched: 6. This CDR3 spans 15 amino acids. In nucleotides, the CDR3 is TGTGCCAGCAGCGAGCGTCGACAGGGGACAGATACGCAGTATTTT. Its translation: CASSERRQGTDTQYF.